The source of this TCR beta chain is a study of cytomegalovirus exposure and HLA in healthy donors. The CDR3 length is 13 residues. In germline, CDR1 is MNHEY, CDR2 SMNVEV (reference sequence). The V end lost 4 bases, the J end lost 0 bases, and 6 bases lay between the germline ends. The PCR employed 60 Vbeta primers together with 13 Jbeta primers. Data came from immunoSEQ multiplex PCR; TCRdb stores just in-frame clones and leaves some out. The data show 100,000 to 150,000 clones, 70% to 90% seen once. Findings of the study overall: As a later analysis revealed, most CMV-associated TCR beta chains appeared HLA-restricted. Being productive about 87% or about 30% of the time was typical of most TCR beta V segments in an earlier analysis. For TCR beta chains, V- and J-gene trimming was later linked to a missense DCLRE1C variant. Reports credit the classifier with highly specific, highly sensitive diagnosis of cytomegalovirus status.

This clone occurred once. What it binds is unknown. The genes are TRBV27 and TRBJ1-1; no clear D gene. Sequencing input: PBMCs. The sequence derives from a man in his late teens or twenties in good health and CMV-seropositive. The CDR3, as DNA: TGTGCCAGCAGTTCTTACTTGAACACTGAAGCTTTCTTT. Protein product: CASSSYLNTEAFF.